The 14 T cell receptor beta chains below all came from one sample that was sequenced in a study of T cell changes during pregnancy in multiple sclerosis. Clones were read by immunoSEQ multiplex PCR, and TCRdb kept only the in-frame ones, dropping some. This sample has more than 60,000 clones, with more than 85% found just once. Specimen: peripheral blood, collected in the second trimester of pregnancy. These receptors all stem from a female donor with multiple sclerosis, enrolled in a pregnancy study.

The CDR3 loop reads CASSTPRDNSGANVLTF. As DNA, the CDR3 is TGTGCCAGTAGTACGCCCAGGGACAACTCTGGGGCCAACGTCCTGACTTTC. The chain combines TRBV19 with TRBJ2-6, with a tentative D call TRBD1 (6 bases). This CDR3 has 17 amino acids. CDR1 is LNHDA and CDR2 is SQIVND in the germline V gene (reference sequence). The V gene lost 4 bases and the J gene lost 0 bases, with 13 bases spanning the gap.

This chain connects TRBV13 to TRBJ2-2, with D maybe TRBD2 (6 bases). Trimming cost V 0 bases and J 2 bases, with 16 bases left between them. The CDR3 length is 18 residues. Germline assignment: CDR1 PRHDT and CDR2 FYEKMQ (reference sequence). The CDR3 DNA reads as TGTGCCAGCAGCTTAGGGGGAGGTGGATGGAGAAACACCGGGGAGCTGTTTTTT. Translation: CASSLGGGGWRNTGELFF.

The chain combines TRBV6-1 with TRBJ1-4, with D possibly TRBD1 on 5 matching bases. The CDR3 runs to 15 residues. Trimming removed 5 bases from V and 7 bases from J, with 17 bases in between. The germline V gene has CDR1 MNHNS and CDR2 SASEGT. This chain's CDR3 is CASSHPAGGSEKLFF. CDR3 sequence (DNA): TGTGCCAGCAGTCACCCCGCCGGGGGGAGTGAAAAACTGTTTTTT.

This chain connects TRBV11-2 to TRBJ2-1, with 13 bases that match TRBD2. The CDR3 runs to 16 residues. Germline values: CDR1 SGHAT, CDR2 FQNNGV. Trimming at V came to 7 bases and at J to 4 bases, leaving 7 bases not matched to a gene. The CDR3 sequence is CASTRTSGSVYNEQFF. For the CDR3, the DNA is TGTGCCAGCACCAGGACTAGCGGGAGTGTGTACAATGAGCAGTTCTTC.

The V and J genes are TRBV7-9 and TRBJ2-7; 7 positions agree with TRBD1. V dropped 0 bases and J dropped 2; count of bases not matched to a gene: 4. The V gene's germline CDR1 is SEHNR and CDR2 FQNEAQ (reference sequence). This CDR3 spans 15 amino acids. The DNA for the CDR3 is TGTGCCAGCAGCTTAGCGGGGACAGTAGCCTACGAGCAGTACTTC. Its translation is CASSLAGTVAYEQYF.

The J gene is TRBJ2-2, the V gene TRBV27; 7 bases align to TRBD2. CDR3 length: 15 amino acids. The germline V gene encodes CDR1 MNHEY and CDR2 SMNVEV (reference sequence). The trim removed 0 bases at V and 6 bases at J, leaving 4 bases unmatched. CDR3 protein: CASSLSARGAGELFF. The DNA for the CDR3 is TGTGCCAGCAGTTTATCGGCCCGGGGGGCCGGGGAGCTGTTTTTT.

The chain carries TRBV6-5 and TRBJ2-3; D may be TRBD2 (5 bases). The V gene's germline CDR1 is MNHEY and CDR2 SVGAGI. This CDR3 has 15 amino acids. V was cut by 0 bases and J by 4 bases, with 11 bases left in between. Written as DNA, the CDR3 is TGTGCCAGCAGTTACTCGTTCGGGGATCCAGATACGCAGTATTTT. Encoded protein: CASSYSFGDPDTQYF.

V and J are TRBV7-8 and TRBJ1-1, with a possible D match to TRBD1 (5 bases). V lost 5 bases and J 1 base, leaving 14 bases between the germline ends. This CDR3 region has 15 residues. In germline, CDR1 is SGHVS, CDR2 FQNEAQ. The CDR3 sequence: CASSPRGGSNTEAFF. CDR3 nucleotide sequence: TGTGCCAGCAGCCCGCGGGGGGGGTCGAACACTGAAGCTTTCTTT. Drawing the rest from reference TRBV7-8 and TRBJ1-1, the complete variable domain is GAGVSQSPRYKVAKRGQDVALRCDPISGHVSLFWYQQALGQGPEFLTYFQNEAQLDKSGLPSDRFFAERPEGSVSTLKIQRTQQEDSAVYLCASSPRGGSNTEAFFGQGTRLTVV.

The CDR3 sequence is CASSERFDSYNEQFF. Written as DNA, the CDR3 is TGTGCCAGCAGTGAACGATTCGACAGTTACAATGAGCAGTTCTTC. This rearrangement joins TRBV6-4 to TRBJ2-1; a weak D match, TRBD1 (5 bases). CDR3 length: 15 residues. Per germline, CDR1 MRHNA and CDR2 SNTAGT. V lost 3 bases and J 4 bases, leaving 13 bases between the germline ends.

The rearrangement links TRBV18 to TRBJ1-2; D is unresolved. The CDR3 loop spans 14 amino acids. Trimming took 2 bases from V and 6 from J, leaving 13 bases between them. Per the germline V gene, CDR1 is KGHSH and CDR2 is LQKENI. CDR3 residues: CASSPSRQVHGYTF. The CDR3 nucleotides are TGTGCCAGCTCACCAAGTAGGCAGGTCCATGGCTACACCTTC.

This chain uses TRBV9 with TRBJ2-1, with D possibly being TRBD1 (5 bases). Germline V gene lookup returns CDR1 SGDLS and CDR2 YYNGEE. This CDR3 is 14 amino acids long. V lost 4 bases and J lost 7, with 15 bases in between. CDR3 region: CASSPDRVANEQFF. The DNA for the CDR3 is TGTGCCAGCAGCCCTGACAGAGTAGCAAATGAGCAGTTCTTC.

The chain is built from TRBV19 and TRBJ2-4; D not resolved. Per germline, CDR1 LNHDA and CDR2 SQIVND (reference sequence). V was clipped by 1 base and J by 4 bases, with 5 bases between them. CDR3 size: 13 residues. The CDR3 DNA sequence: TGTGCCAGTAGTATAGGACATAAAAACATTCAGTACTTC. This gives the protein CASSIGHKNIQYF.

The V gene is TRBV7-6, the J gene TRBJ2-5, with 7 bases fitting TRBD1. This CDR3 has 13 residues. Germline assignment: CDR1 SGHVS and CDR2 FNYEAQ. Trimming took 4 bases from V and 1 from J; bases not matched to a gene: 0. CDR3 bases: TGTGCCAGCAGCTGGGACAGCCAAGAGACCCAGTACTTC. This gives the protein CASSWDSQETQYF. The complete variable domain, with remaining parts taken from reference TRBV7-6 and TRBJ2-5, reads GAGVSQSPRYKVTKRGQDVALRCDPISGHVSLYWYRQALGQGPEFLTYFNYEAQQDKSGLPNDRFSAERPEGSISTLTIQRTEQRDSAMYRCASSWDSQETQYFGPGTRLLVL.

The chain joins TRBV2 to TRBJ2-7; D is perhaps TRBD1 (6 bases). The germline V and J ends were trimmed by 9 bases and 3 bases, with 12 bases remaining between them. The germline CDR1 and CDR2 sequences are SNHLY and FYNNEI. This CDR3 is built from 12 residues. This CDR3 is CASNLDSYEQYF. The CDR3 DNA follows: TGTGCCAGTAATTTGGACAGCTACGAGCAGTACTTC.